This T cell receptor (beta chain) was sequenced during a study of human T cells and chemical hapten exposure. Study background: A roughly 2 cm by roughly 2 cm inner upper arm patch received 2% DPC for sensitization. On the upper back, patch tests were applied with 0.01% DPC and read at 6 days.

TCRdb redid the calling of the RACE reads with MiXCR, one entry per CDR3 protein. Of approximately 320,000 distinct CDR3 sequences in the sample, 4.5% to 7% were seen once. The germline gives CDR1 LGHDT, CDR2 YNNKEL (reference sequence). Losses at the gene ends were 1 base for V and 5 bases for J; bases not matched to a gene: 7. The CDR3 contains 16 residues. The sample's time point: pre-sensitization, week 0. Noted treatment: therapeutic diphenylcyclopropenone sensitization with weekly scalp DPC. This sequence joins TRBV3-1 and TRBJ2-5, with 10 bases lining up with TRBD2. This sample comprised whole blood, obtained in connection with sensitization to the hapten diphenylcyclopropenone (DPC). This clonotype was sampled from a woman aged 18-35 years with alopecia areata. Some clones in this sample may be carry-over from other donors' samples. CDR3 in amino acids: CASSQVQRGGRETQYF. As DNA, the CDR3 is TGTGCCAGCAGCCAAGTACAGCGGGGGGGCAGGGAGACCCAGTACTTC.